This T cell receptor beta chain came from a study of T cell changes during pregnancy in multiple sclerosis. Measured with immunoSEQ multiplex PCR; TCRdb has only the in-frame clones, and not every one. The sample lists over 60,000 clones; roughly 89% were seen once. The V gene's germline CDR1 is LNHDA and CDR2 SQIVND (reference sequence). J gave up 5 bases and V 2 bases, and 5 bases lay outside the gene matches. The CDR3 loop spans 15 amino acids. The clonotype was recovered from a female donor in good health, enrolled as a control in a pregnancy study. Source: peripheral blood, taken in the third trimester of pregnancy. The chain recombines TRBV19 with TRBJ1-5, with 8 bases lining up with TRBD1. This CDR3 is CASSISGGGHQPQHF. As DNA, the CDR3 is TGTGCCAGTAGTATATCAGGGGGCGGGCATCAGCCCCAGCATTTT.